This entry describes one T cell receptor beta chain. Its target is not known. The sample originates from a study of T cell responses to AZD1222 COVID-19 vaccine. Study-wide results and caveats: Clonal diversity was possibly underestimated; the donors were predominantly white British and more often female. Spike was spanned by vaccine-associated CD4 TCRs, with dominance at 160-218 and 743-854.

Assay used: immunoSEQ multiplex PCR; TCRdb lists only in-frame clones, some missing. The sample contains roughly 190,000 clones, about nine tenths of which appear only once. Second-dose groups at about 4 or about 12 weeks were pooled. The specimen comprised peripheral blood, sampled 28 days after the second AZD1222 dose. This receptor was taken from an adult who received the AZD1222 COVID-19 vaccine.

Here the CDR3 reads CASSQDRNSYNSPLHF. The CDR3 DNA reads TGCGCCAGCAGCCAAGACCGGAACTCCTATAATTCACCCCTCCACTTT. The chain has TRBV4-3 and TRBJ1-6, with D hard to call. The CDR3 has 16 residues. Trimming left V 0 bases short and J 0 bases short, with 6 bases between. Germline lookup yields CDR1 LGHNA and CDR2 YSLEER.